One TCR beta chain is described in this entry. The antigen is not known. The sample is drawn from a study of cytomegalovirus exposure and HLA in healthy donors. General study results and limits: Per a prior analysis, the majority of TCR beta V segments were productive roughly 87% or roughly 30% of the time.

Germline V CDR1 and CDR2: SGDLS, YYNGEE. Losses at the gene ends were 0 bases for V and 2 bases for J; bases not matched to a gene: 8. The CDR3 runs to 17 residues. 13 Jbeta primers and 60 Vbeta primers were used for the PCR. The protocol was immunoSEQ multiplex PCR, while the TCRdb copy is restricted to in-frame clones and leaves out a portion. The table records fewer than 200,000 clones, roughly 81% of them present only once. Material: PBMCs. The clonotype comes from a man between 25 and 39 years old in good health and CMV-seropositive. J is TRBJ2-3 and V is TRBV9, with 8 bases identical to TRBD2. This chain's CDR3 is CASSVAASGLNTDTQYF. The CDR3 DNA reads TGTGCCAGCAGCGTAGCGGCTAGCGGGCTAAACACAGATACGCAGTATTTT. The full variable domain, in which reference TRBV9 and TRBJ2-3 provide the parts outside the CDR3, is DSGVTQTPKHLITATGQRVTLRCSPRSGDLSVYWYQQSLDQGLQFLIQYYNGEERAKGNILERFSAQQFPDLHSELNLSSLELGDSALYFCASSVAASGLNTDTQYFGPGTRLTVL.